One and the same sample provided the 18 T cell receptor beta chains below, sequenced in a study of CXCR3-negative and CXCR3-positive naive CD8 T cells. The libraries of TRB cDNA were prepared using 5' RACE with UMI labels. Following a re-call of the 5' RACE reads, TCRdb has one entry per CDR3 protein and lacks DNA. The listing contains roughly 120,000 distinct CDR3 sequences. These TCRs are of unknown antigen specificity. Notes on the study in general: CXCR3-positive naive cells had more hydrophobic TRB CDR3s than CXCR3-negative naive cells.

Sequencing was performed on naive CXCR3+ CD8+ T cells from blood. The sample's subset: CD45RO-CCR7+CD27+CD95- naive CD8+ T cells expressing CXCR3 (TNR3+). These TCRs come from a human donor in good health. Some clones in this sample may be carry-over from other donors' samples.

This chain uses TRBV7-9 with TRBJ2-1; TCRdb names TRBD2, which stays unverified in the absence of DNA. The CDR3 has 16 residues. CDR1 is SEHNR, CDR2 FQNEAQ, per germline (reference sequence). This CDR3 reads CASSPTGGYGFNEQFF.

This rearrangement joins TRBV19 to TRBJ1-1. This CDR3 spans 14 amino acids. Germline lookup yields CDR1 LNHDA and CDR2 SQIVND (reference sequence). CDR3 in amino acids: CASSIGEGDVEAFF. The whole variable domain, remainder taken from reference TRBV19 and TRBJ1-1, is DGGITQSPKYLFRKEGQNVTLSCEQNLNHDAMYWYRQDPGQGLRLIYYSQIVNDFQKGDIAEGYSVSREKKESFPLTVTSAQKNPTAFYLCASSIGEGDVEAFFGQGTRLTVV.

The rearrangement uses TRBV5-4 and TRBJ2-2; the D call from TCRdb, TRBD1, cannot be confirmed without DNA. The CDR3 totals 15 residues. CDR1 and CDR2 (germline): SGHNT, YYREEE (reference sequence). CDR3 region: CASSKPGQGTGELFF. The complete variable domain, with remaining parts taken from reference TRBV5-4 and TRBJ2-2, reads ETGVTQSPTHLIKTRGQQVTLRCSSQSGHNTVSWYQQALGQGPQFIFQYYREEENGRGNFPPRFSGLQFPNYSSELNVNALELDDSALYLCASSKPGQGTGELFFGEGSRLTVL.

The chain couples TRBV4-3 to TRBJ2-7; TCRdb selects TRBD2, and the lack of DNA leaves this call unchecked. The CDR3 contains 13 residues. Germline CDR1 LGHNA, CDR2 YSLEER. This CDR3 is CASSQRVRNEQYF.

The chain is built from TRBV11-3 and TRBJ2-2; TCRdb picks TRBD2, but there is no DNA to check that call. Germline V CDR1 and CDR2: SGHNT, YENEEA. This CDR3 region has 15 residues. The CDR3 reads CASFPRDSYTGELFF. Full variable domain (missing parts from reference TRBV11-3 and TRBJ2-2): EAGVVQSPRYKIIEKKQPVAFWCNPISGHNTLYWYLQNLGQGPELLIRYENEEAVDDSQLPKDRFSAERLKGVDSTLKIQPAELGDSAVYLCASFPRDSYTGELFFGEGSRLTVL.

The chain couples TRBV29-1 to TRBJ2-3; as DNA is missing, the TRBD1 call by TCRdb cannot be tested. The CDR3 sequence is 13 residues long. The germline CDR1 and CDR2 sequences are SQVTM and ANQGSEA. CDR3 residues: CSVDFRVQDTQYF.

This chain uses TRBV4-3 with TRBJ1-1; the D call of TRBD1 rests on TCRdb alone, since no DNA is present to check it. Germline loops: CDR1 LGHNA, CDR2 YSLEER. The CDR3 sequence is 14 residues long. CDR3 region: CASSQDGRGLNLFF.

The V gene is TRBV7-2, the J gene TRBJ2-3. The germline V gene encodes CDR1 SGHTA and CDR2 FQGNSA. The length of the CDR3 is 16 residues. The CDR3 loop is CASSLPLAGGTDTQYF.

The V gene is TRBV14, the J gene TRBJ2-7. The CDR3 has 15 amino acids. In germline, CDR1 is SGHDN, CDR2 FVKESK. CDR3 protein: CASSLINHPTYEQYF.

This chain connects TRBV27 to TRBJ1-2; absent DNA, TCRdb's TRBD1 call cannot be checked. Germline V lookup: CDR1 MNHEY, CDR2 SMNVEV (reference sequence). This CDR3 is built from 14 residues. CDR3 region: CASSPSPGIYGYTF.

The genes are TRBV10-3 and TRBJ1-1; TCRdb designates TRBD1, a call that cannot be tested without DNA. The germline V gene encodes CDR1 ENHRY and CDR2 SYGVKD. The CDR3 has 14 amino acids. The CDR3 protein is CAIRPGTVNTEAFF.

This chain's CDR3 is CASSSSGERTGELFF. This chain uses TRBV11-2 with TRBJ2-2; without DNA, the TCRdb call of TRBD2 cannot be checked. Looked up from germline, CDR1 is SGHAT and CDR2 is FQNNGV. The CDR3 runs 15 residues.

The genes are TRBV2 and TRBJ2-7; the D call from TCRdb, TRBD2, cannot be confirmed without DNA. Germline V gene lookup returns CDR1 SNHLY and CDR2 FYNNEI. The CDR3 runs to 14 residues. This CDR3 reads CASKGLAGTYEQYF.

This chain links TRBV4-3 with TRBJ2-7; the TCRdb call, TRBD1, lacks DNA for checking. Germline V lookup: CDR1 LGHNA, CDR2 YSLEER. The CDR3 runs to 14 residues. CDR3 sequence reads: CASSQDTGVYEQYF.

The gene calls are TRBV7-2 and TRBJ2-7; TCRdb's D call, TRBD2, is unchecked because there is no DNA. The length of the CDR3 is 17 residues. CDR1 is SGHTA, CDR2 FQGNSA, per germline. The CDR3 loop reads CASSLAGYSGGAYEQYF.

The chain's CDR3 is CASSFRDSYTDTQYF. The chain couples TRBV19 to TRBJ2-3; TCRdb's assignment of TRBD2 cannot be checked, as there is no DNA. From germline, CDR1 is LNHDA and CDR2 SQIVND (reference sequence). The CDR3 runs to 15 residues.

The V gene is TRBV10-1, the J gene TRBJ2-5; TCRdb picks TRBD1, but there is no DNA to check that call. This CDR3 has 13 residues. Germline assignment: CDR1 WNHNN and CDR2 SYGVQD (reference sequence). The CDR3 sequence is CASSEYPGETQYF.

The genes are TRBV29-1 and TRBJ1-2; TCRdb selects TRBD1, and the lack of DNA leaves this call unchecked. The CDR3 has 11 amino acids. In germline, CDR1 is SQVTM, CDR2 ANQGSEA. This CDR3 reads CSVLEGYGYTF.